The clone carrying this T cell receptor beta chain has more than one count but fewer than ten. Its antigen is as yet unknown. These data belong to a study of identical twins. Findings and limits, study-wide: Insertions ran lower in abundant cord blood beta clonotypes, though not in memory repertoires. Its conclusions, products of cross-sectional statistical analysis, did not come from following the same donors. Those out-of-frame alpha sequences shared by twins showed an excess of low generation probability.

TCRdb re-called the 5' RACE reads through MiXCR, storing one row per CDR3 protein. Of roughly 1,500,000 distinct CDR3 sequences in the sample, roughly a third were seen once. The sequencing sample was made of cord blood. This receptor was identified in a newborn girl in good health.

DNA of the CDR3: TGTGCCAGCACCCTCCGACAGGGGGATAATCAGCCCCAGCATTTT. This gives the protein CASTLRQGDNQPQHF. V is TRBV12-3 or TRBV12-4 and J is TRBJ1-5; 9 bases are a match to TRBD1. The CDR3 is made up of 15 amino acids. Trimming at V came to 7 bases and at J to 4 bases, leaving 8 bases not matched to a gene.